This TCR beta chain was recorded in a study of T-cell reconstitution after alpha-beta-depleted transplantation in children. Library preparation (for TCRbeta) was performed with unique molecular identifiers. TCRdb fed the PCR reads into MiXCR, producing one record per CDR3 protein. The repertoire includes some 140,000 distinct CDR3 sequences, about a tenth of them detected once, and around 24% sits in the top ten. This clonotype was picked up a small number of times. The antigen is unknown. Whole-study results and caveats: Several patients had high TCRbeta diversity at day 60; it came from surviving recipient T cells and thymic progenitors. Several hundred rapidly expanded clones from non-depleted graft cells reportedly supplied alpha-beta T cells about two months post-transplant. Once a year had passed after transplant, T-cell counts and diversity came mostly from newly produced T cells.

Germline values: CDR1 ENHRY, CDR2 SYGVKD. The CDR3 runs 15 residues. Trimming removed 10 bases from V and 3 bases from J, with 22 bases in between. The sequenced sample was PBMCs, mostly from graft donor cells, obtained 180 days after TCRalphabeta/CD19-depleted stem cell transplant. The clonotype originates from a girl under three years old who had a stem cell transplant for combined immunodeficiency, so the T cells may come from the graft donor. The V gene is TRBV10-3, the J gene TRBJ2-7; maybe TRBD2 (6 bases). CDR3 sequence (DNA): TGTGCCACCAGCTCTTTGACTAGGGCCCTCTACGAGCAGTACTTC. Translated: CATSSLTRALYEQYF.